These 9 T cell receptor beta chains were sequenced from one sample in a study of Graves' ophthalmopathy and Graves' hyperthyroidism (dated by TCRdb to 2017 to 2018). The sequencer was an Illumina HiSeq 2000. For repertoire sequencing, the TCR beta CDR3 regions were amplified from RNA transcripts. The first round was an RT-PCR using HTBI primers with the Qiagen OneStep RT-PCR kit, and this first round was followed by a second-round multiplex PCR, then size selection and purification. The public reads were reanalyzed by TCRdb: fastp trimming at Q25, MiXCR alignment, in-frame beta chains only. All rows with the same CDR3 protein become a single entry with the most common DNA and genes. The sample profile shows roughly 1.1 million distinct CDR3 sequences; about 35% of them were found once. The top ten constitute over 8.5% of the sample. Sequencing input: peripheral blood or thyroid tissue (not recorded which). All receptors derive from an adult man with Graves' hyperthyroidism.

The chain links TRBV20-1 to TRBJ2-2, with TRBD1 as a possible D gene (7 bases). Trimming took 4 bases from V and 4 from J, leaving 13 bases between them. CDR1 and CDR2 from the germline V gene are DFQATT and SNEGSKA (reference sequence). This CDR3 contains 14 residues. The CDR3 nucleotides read TGCAGTGCTAACGGGGGACAGCCCACCGGGGAGCTGTTTTTT. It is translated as CSANGGQPTGELFF.

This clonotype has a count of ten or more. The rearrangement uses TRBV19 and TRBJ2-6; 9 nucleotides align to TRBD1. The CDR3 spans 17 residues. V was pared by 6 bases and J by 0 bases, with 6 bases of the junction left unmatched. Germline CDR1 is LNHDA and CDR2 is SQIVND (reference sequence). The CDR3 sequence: CASRNRGPGSGANVLTF. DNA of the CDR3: TGTGCCAGTAGGAACAGGGGGCCGGGCTCTGGGGCCAACGTCCTGACTTTC.

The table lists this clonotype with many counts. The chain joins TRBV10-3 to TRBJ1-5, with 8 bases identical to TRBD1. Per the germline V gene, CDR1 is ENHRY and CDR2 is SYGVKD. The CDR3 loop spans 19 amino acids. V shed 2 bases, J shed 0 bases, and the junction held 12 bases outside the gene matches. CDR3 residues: CAISERPREDRVSNQPQHF. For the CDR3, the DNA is TGTGCCATCAGTGAGAGGCCCCGGGAGGACAGGGTTAGCAATCAGCCCCAGCATTTT.

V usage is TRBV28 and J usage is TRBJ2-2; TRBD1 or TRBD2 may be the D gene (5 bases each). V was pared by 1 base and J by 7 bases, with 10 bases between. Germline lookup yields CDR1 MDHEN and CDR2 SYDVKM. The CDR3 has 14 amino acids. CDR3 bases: TGTGCCAGCAGTTTATTGAGGGGCAGCGGGGAGCTGTTTTTT. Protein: CASSLLRGSGELFF. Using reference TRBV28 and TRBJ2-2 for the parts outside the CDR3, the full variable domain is DVKVTQSSRYLVKRTGEKVFLECVQDMDHENMFWYRQDPGLGLRLIYFSYDVKMKEKGDIPEGYSVSREKKERFSLILESASTNQTSMYLCASSLLRGSGELFFGEGSRLTVL.

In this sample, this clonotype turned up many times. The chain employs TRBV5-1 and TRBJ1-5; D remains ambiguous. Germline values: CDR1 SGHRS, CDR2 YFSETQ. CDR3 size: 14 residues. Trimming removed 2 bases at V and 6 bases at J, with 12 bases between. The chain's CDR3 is CASSFWGGGQPQHF. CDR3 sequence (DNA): TGCGCCAGCAGCTTCTGGGGTGGAGGTCAGCCCCAGCATTTT.

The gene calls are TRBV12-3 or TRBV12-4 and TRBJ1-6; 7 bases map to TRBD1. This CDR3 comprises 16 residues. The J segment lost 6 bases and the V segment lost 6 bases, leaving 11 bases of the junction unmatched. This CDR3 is CASSTHGQDGNSPLHF. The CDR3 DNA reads TGTGCCAGCAGCACGCACGGACAGGATGGTAATTCACCCCTCCACTTT.

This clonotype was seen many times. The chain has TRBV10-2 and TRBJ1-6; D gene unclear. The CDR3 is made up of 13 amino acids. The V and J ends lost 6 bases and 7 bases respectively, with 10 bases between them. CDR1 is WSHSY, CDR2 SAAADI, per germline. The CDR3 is CASSEEVNSPLHF. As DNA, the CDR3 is TGCGCCAGCAGCGAAGAGGTGAATTCACCCCTCCACTTT.

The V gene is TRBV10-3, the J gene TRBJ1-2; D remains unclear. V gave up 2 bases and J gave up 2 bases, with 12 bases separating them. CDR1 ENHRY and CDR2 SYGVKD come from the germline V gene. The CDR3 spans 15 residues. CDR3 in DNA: TGTGCCATCAGTGAGCTCCGGTCAGTAAACTATGGCTACACCTTC. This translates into CAISELRSVNYGYTF.

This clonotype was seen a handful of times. DNA for the CDR3: TGTGCCAGCCGAGGATACAAGGTCGCCGGGAGGGACGCGAACACCGGGGAGCTGTTTTTT. As protein: CASRGYKVAGRDANTGELFF. The chain joins TRBV7-2 to TRBJ2-2; 8 positions agree with TRBD2. The germline V gene has CDR1 SGHTA and CDR2 FQGNSA. The length of the CDR3 is 20 residues. Germline trimming cut 8 bases from V and 0 bases from J; bases unmatched to any gene: 20.